This TCR beta chain appears in the sequencing data of a study of cytomegalovirus exposure and HLA in healthy donors. Study overall: Among the approximately 400 donors who were genotyped, roughly 86% fell in the genetic ancestry cluster that is associated with self-reported Caucasian donors. Study results and caveats: Most CMV-associated TCR beta chains appeared HLA-restricted in a later analysis. Many donors carried some public TCRs, although rarity characterized most TCR sequences.

This CDR3 is 14 amino acids long. Germline V gives CDR1 LNHDA, CDR2 SQIVND (reference sequence). J lost 6 bases, V lost 5 bases, and 7 bases had no gene match. The PCR contained 60 Vbeta and 13 Jbeta primers. In the source study's methods: In a later analysis, around 11 million of 65 million to 90 million unique beta chains occurred in at least two donors. Some clones are missing from TCRdb's copy, which holds only in-frame ones; the method was immunoSEQ multiplex PCR. Clone size and V and J calls were adopted from that table, with D and trimming inferred from the DNA. The sample lists about 190,000 clones, 75% to 85% seen once, with roughly 13% in the top ten. Notes on this clone: Antigen unknown.

This sequence was found in a woman aged 25 to 39 in good health and CMV-seropositive. The chain recombines TRBV19 with TRBJ2-4; 7 bases align to TRBD1. Specimen: PBMCs. The CDR3 loop is CASSVDRATNIQYF. In DNA, the CDR3 is TGTGCCAGTAGTGTCGACAGGGCAACAAACATTCAGTACTTC. Full variable domain (rest looked up from reference TRBV19 and TRBJ2-4): DGGITQSPKYLFRKEGQNVTLSCEQNLNHDAMYWYRQDPGQGLRLIYYSQIVNDFQKGDIAEGYSVSREKKESFPLTVTSAQKNPTAFYLCASSVDRATNIQYFGAGTRLSVL.